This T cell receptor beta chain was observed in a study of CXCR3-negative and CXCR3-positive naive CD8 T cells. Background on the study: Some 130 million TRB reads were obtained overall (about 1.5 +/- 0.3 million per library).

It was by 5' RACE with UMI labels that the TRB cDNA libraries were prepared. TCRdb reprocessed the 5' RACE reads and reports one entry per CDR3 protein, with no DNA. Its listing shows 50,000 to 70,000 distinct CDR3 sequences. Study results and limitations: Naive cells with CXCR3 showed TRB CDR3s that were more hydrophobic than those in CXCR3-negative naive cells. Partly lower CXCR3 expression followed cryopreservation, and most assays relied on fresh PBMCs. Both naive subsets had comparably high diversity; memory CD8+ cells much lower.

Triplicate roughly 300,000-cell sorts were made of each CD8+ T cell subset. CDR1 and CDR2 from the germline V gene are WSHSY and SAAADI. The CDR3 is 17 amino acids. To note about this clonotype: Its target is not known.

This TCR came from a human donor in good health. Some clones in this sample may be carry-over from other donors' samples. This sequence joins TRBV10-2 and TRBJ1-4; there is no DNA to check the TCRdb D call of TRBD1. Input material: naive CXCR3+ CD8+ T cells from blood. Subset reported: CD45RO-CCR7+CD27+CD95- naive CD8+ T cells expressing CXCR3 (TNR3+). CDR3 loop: CASSGGQEVATNEKLFF.